A selection of T cell receptor beta chains follows, all from one sample in a study of T cells in Graves' hyperthyroidism and ophthalmopathy. TCRdb re-derived calls from the multiplex PCR reads in MiXCR, one entry per CDR3 protein. The sample consists of around 600,000 distinct CDR3 sequences, approximately 14% of them appearing once. Sequencing was performed on blood. These receptors all come from a woman younger than 30 with Graves' ophthalmopathy. Both conserved end residues are part of each CDR3. D genes are given only for firm matches. The listing skips clone size in some rows; elsewhere it reads once, few, many or a size class.

v_call	j_call	clone_size	cdr3_length	d_call	cdr3_aa	cdr3_nt
TRBV20-1	TRBJ2-7	-	12	-	CSAPDSSYEQYF	TGCAGTGCGCCCGACAGCTCCTACGAGCAGTACTTC
TRBV4-1	TRBJ2-1	-	17	TRBD2	CASSPDGGRASDNEQFF	TGCGCCAGCAGCCCTGATGGCGGGAGGGCCTCCGACAATGAGCAGTTCTTC
TRBV28	TRBJ2-3	many	16	TRBD1	CASSPPTGGVSDTQYF	TGTGCCAGCAGTCCCCCCACAGGGGGCGTGTCAGATACGCAGTATTTT
TRBV3-1	TRBJ2-1	-	16	-	CASSQDSGTNYNEQFF	TGTGCCAGCAGCCAAGACTCCGGGACAAACTACAATGAGCAGTTCTTC
TRBV12-3/TRBV12-4	TRBJ2-3	-	18	TRBD2	CASKLRASGGTSTDTQYF	TGTGCCAGCAAGCTTCGGGCTAGCGGGGGGACTAGCACAGATACGCAGTATTTT
TRBV25-1	TRBJ2-3	many	18	TRBD2	CASSECKGLAGNTDTQYF	TGTGCCAGCAGTGAATGTAAAGGACTAGCGGGAAACACAGATACGCAGTATTTT
TRBV6-1	TRBJ1-6	-	12	-	CASSTNNSPLHF	TGTGCCAGCAGTACGAATAATTCACCCCTCCACTTT
TRBV24-1	TRBJ1-5	few	15	TRBD1	CATSDSHRGTQPQHF	TGTGCCACCAGTGATTCCCACAGGGGGACTCAGCCCCAGCATTTT
TRBV7-3	TRBJ2-1	many	11	-	CASTIGNEQFF	TGTGCCAGCACAATCGGGAATGAGCAGTTCTTC
TRBV6-5	TRBJ2-7	many	16	TRBD1	CASSYSKTGGYYEQYF	TGTGCCAGCAGTTACTCGAAGACAGGGGGTTACTACGAGCAGTACTTC
TRBV9	TRBJ2-7	few	17	TRBD2	CASSVGGLAEVSYEQYF	TGTGCCAGCAGCGTAGGAGGTCTAGCGGAGGTTTCCTACGAGCAGTACTTC
TRBV6-4	TRBJ1-5	many	16	-	CASSDGDSPRNQPQHF	TGTGCCAGCAGTGACGGTGACAGTCCGCGCAATCAGCCCCAGCATTTT
TRBV30	TRBJ2-7	few	13	TRBD2	CAWTLGRVYEQYF	TGTGCCTGGACGCTGGGGAGGGTTTACGAGCAGTACTTC